Listed here is a single T cell receptor (beta chain). Its matching antigen is unknown. Between the trimmed V and J ends, which lost 8 bases and 9 bases, there was a span of 20 bases. This CDR3 has 15 residues. The germline V gene has CDR1 MNHEY and CDR2 SVGAGI. The sample originates from a study of T cell responses to AZD1222 COVID-19 vaccine. TCRdb's table, derived via immunoSEQ multiplex PCR, lists solely in-frame clones and lacks some. The table has roughly 130,000 clones, 88% seen once. Study-wide findings and caveats: Clonal diversity was possibly underestimated, and the donors were mostly white British, with more females. The peak T cell response came first, and repertoires were sampled only after it. When two AZD1222 doses had been given, Spike-specific TCR breadth and depth rose.

The source of this sequence is an adult in good health. The gene calls are TRBV6-5 and TRBJ1-6, with D possibly being TRBD1 (5 bases). The starting material was peripheral blood, obtained on day 0 of MenACWY control vaccination. CDR3 nucleotide sequence: TGTGCCAGCTGCCTGAACGGGACCCCCGTTTCACCCCTCCACTTT. Amino acids: CASCLNGTPVSPLHF.